This TCR beta chain is drawn from a study of a mutant IDH1 vaccine in newly diagnosed glioma. Study-wide background: Patients received vaccination from 4-6 weeks after radiotherapy alone, or with temozolomide cycles.

Using immunoSEQ multiplex PCR, the repertoire was profiled, and TCRdb retains in-frame clones only, with some absent. The sample lists under 150,000 clones; almost 90% were seen once. The CDR3 contains 14 residues. V lost 6 bases, J lost 5 bases, and 6 bases stayed unmatched. The V gene's germline CDR1 is MDHEN and CDR2 SYDVKM. Time point denoted: week 11, during vaccination. The content of each vaccine dose was 300 ug of mutant IDH1 20-mer peptide, and topical imiquimod accompanied it. New WHO grade 3 or 4 IDH1-mutant, ATRX-lost astrocytomas were present in all donors. In the case of this clone: Its antigen is not known.

The chain combines TRBV28 with TRBJ2-4; 8 bases are a match to TRBD2. The sequencing here drew on PBMCs, taken from a glioma patient whose treatment included an IDH1 peptide vaccine. The sequence came from a woman in her 50s with glioma. CDR3 residues: CASRGLGGENIQYF. The CDR3 DNA reads as TGTGCCAGCAGGGGACTAGGGGGGGAAAACATTCAGTACTTC.